The 12 T cell receptor beta chains below were found in one sample sequenced in a study of PD-1 blockade in classical Hodgkin lymphoma. Patients all relapsed after autologous stem cell transplantation, and there was variation in brentuximab vedotin exposure. The method was immunoSEQ multiplex PCR; TCRdb's version includes in-frame clones alone and lacks a portion of them. The sample lists about 14,000 clones, more than 70% occurring once. The sequencing used peripheral blood mononuclear cells (PBMCs), collected at baseline. These receptors originate from a human donor with classical Hodgkin lymphoma.

The V call is TRBV14, the J call TRBJ2-7; 9 nucleotides match TRBD2. The length of the CDR3 is 16 residues. The trim removed 0 bases at V and 6 bases at J, leaving 9 bases unmatched. In germline, CDR1 is SGHDN, CDR2 FVKESK. DNA for the CDR3: TGTGCCAGCAGCCAAGACGCGGGAGGGCCCCTTGGCGAGCAGTACTTC. This codes for CASSQDAGGPLGEQYF. Full variable domain (remainder filled in from reference TRBV14 and TRBJ2-7): EAGVTQFPSHSVIEKGQTVTLRCDPISGHDNLYWYRRVMGKEIKFLLHFVKESKQDESGMPNNRFLAERTGGTYSTLKVQPAELEDSGVYFCASSQDAGGPLGEQYFGPGTRLTVT.

This chain links TRBV30 with TRBJ2-5; D gene uncertain. In germline, CDR1 is GTSNPN, CDR2 SVGIG (reference sequence). The CDR3 length is 13 residues. V was shortened by 0 bases and J by 2 bases, with 7 bases between the two germline ends. CDR3 sequence: CAWSVNNQETQYF. The CDR3 bases are TGTGCCTGGAGTGTGAACAATCAAGAGACCCAGTACTTC.

This clone was picked up a small number of times. The chain is built from TRBV27 and TRBJ2-5; 14 positions agree with TRBD2. Germline V lookup: CDR1 MNHEY, CDR2 SMNVEV (reference sequence). V was pared by 4 bases and J by 6 bases, with 4 bases of the junction left unmatched. The CDR3 sequence is 15 residues long. CDR3 DNA: TGTGCCAGCAGTTCCGGGACTAGCGGGGGAAAGACCCAGTACTTC. The encoded protein is CASSSGTSGGKTQYF.

The chain is built from TRBV6-5 and TRBJ2-1, with D hard to call. The length of the CDR3 is 14 residues. Trimming removed 0 bases from V and 11 bases from J, with 14 bases in between. Germline CDR1 MNHEY, CDR2 SVGAGI. As DNA, the CDR3 is TGTGCCAGCAGTTACTCGATGCTAAGTCGAAAGCAGTTCTTC. It specifies CASSYSMLSRKQFF.

The rearrangement uses TRBV27 and TRBJ2-3; D unclear. The CDR3 consists of 13 residues. Germline CDR1 MNHEY, CDR2 SMNVEV (reference sequence). Trimming took off 4 bases at V and 2 bases at J, with 7 bases between the two ends. The CDR3 loop is CASSYTPTDTQYF. For the CDR3, the DNA is TGTGCCAGCAGTTATACTCCCACAGATACGCAGTATTTT.

The chain combines TRBV2 with TRBJ2-5; 10 bases align to TRBD2. The CDR3 totals 15 residues. Germline V lookup: CDR1 SNHLY, CDR2 FYNNEI. V lost 6 bases to trimming and J lost 4 bases; unmatched junction nucleotides: 8. CDR3 sequence reads: CASSLAGERGETQYF. Written as DNA, the CDR3 is TGTGCCAGCAGCCTAGCGGGAGAGAGGGGAGAGACCCAGTACTTC.

The rearrangement links TRBV6-5 to TRBJ1-2, with 9 bases matching TRBD1. Germline CDR1 and CDR2: MNHEY and SVGAGI. J was trimmed by 4 bases and V by 4 bases; bases with no gene match: 1. The CDR3 is 13 amino acids. The CDR3 region is CASSWDRAYGYTF. The CDR3 nucleotides read TGTGCCAGCAGTTGGGACAGGGCCTATGGCTACACCTTC.

The CDR3 region is CASSYQGNTEAFF. CDR3 nucleotide sequence: TGTGCCAGCAGCTATCAGGGAAACACTGAAGCTTTCTTT. This chain joins TRBV11-3 and TRBJ1-1; possible D gene TRBD1, 5 bases. CDR1 is SGHNT, CDR2 YENEEA, per germline. The germline V and J ends were trimmed by 4 bases and 2 bases, with 8 bases remaining between them. CDR3 size: 13 residues.

A single count supports this clone. The chain joins TRBV28 to TRBJ2-1; 9 nucleotides align to TRBD2. Germline V gene sequence: CDR1 MDHEN, CDR2 SYDVKM. The V and J ends lost 0 bases and 8 bases, in that order; junction bases with no gene match: 5. This CDR3 is 15 amino acids long. CDR3 sequence reads: CASSLWAGGNHEQFF. For the CDR3, the DNA is TGTGCCAGCAGTTTATGGGCGGGAGGGAACCATGAGCAGTTCTTC.

V is TRBV4-3 and J is TRBJ2-3; 7 nucleotides align to TRBD1. Looked up from germline, CDR1 is LGHNA and CDR2 is YSLEER. This CDR3 contains 18 residues. The ends lost 0 bases at V and 2 bases at J; junction bases unmatched: 11. CDR3 in DNA: TGCGCCAGCAGCCAAGATTCACTCTGGGACAGAGACACAGATACGCAGTATTTT. Translated, it gives CASSQDSLWDRDTDTQYF.

The V call is TRBV25-1, the J call TRBJ1-5; D unresolved. V was pared by 3 bases and J by 7 bases, with 13 bases between. The CDR3 is 14 amino acids. Germline lookup yields CDR1 MGHDK and CDR2 SYGVNS. This chain's CDR3 is CASSEGRIGQPQHF. Here the CDR3 DNA reads TGTGCCAGCAGTGAGGGCAGGATAGGACAGCCCCAGCATTTT. The variable domain in full, with the rest retrieved from reference TRBV25-1 and TRBJ1-5, is EADIYQTPRYLVIGTGKKITLECSQTMGHDKMYWYQQDPGMELHLIHYSYGVNSTEKGDLSSESTVSRIRTEHFPLTLESARPSHTSQYLCASSEGRIGQPQHFGDGTRLSIL.

This chain joins TRBV7-2 and TRBJ2-1; weak D call: TRBD2 (5 bases). Germline CDR1 and CDR2: SGHTA and FQGNSA. CDR3 size: 17 residues. V lost 1 base to trimming and J lost 0 bases, with 13 bases between them. The DNA for the CDR3 is TGTGCCAGCAGCTTAGAACGGACGGGGTCCTCCTACAATGAGCAGTTCTTC. It specifies CASSLERTGSSYNEQFF.